Below, 27 T cell receptor beta chains from the same sample are listed, as sequenced in a study of cytomegalovirus exposure and HLA in healthy donors. Use of 60 Vbeta and 13 Jbeta primers characterized the PCR. Assay: immunoSEQ multiplex PCR; the TCRdb copy retains only in-frame clones and omits some. Seen here are fewer than 250,000 clones, about 85% observed once, and the top ten hold 1% to 1.5%. The sample comprised PBMCs. The receptors shown here come from a human donor in good health.

The rearrangement uses TRBV5-5 and TRBJ2-1; D gene unclear. V dropped 1 base and J dropped 5 bases, with 16 bases sitting between them. Germline V gene data show CDR1 as SGHKS and CDR2 as YYEKEE (reference sequence). This CDR3 contains 16 residues. The CDR3 DNA is TGTGCCAGCAGCTTGAGTGGTCCCCCTAAAGACAATGAGCAGTTCTTC. It translates to CASSLSGPPKDNEQFF.

The count of this clone is one. This rearrangement joins TRBV5-3 to TRBJ1-4, with unresolved D. TRBV5-3 is assigned to the ORF class and has an uncertain function. The CDR3 has 15 residues. V lost 4 bases and J 0 bases, leaving 10 bases between the germline ends. CDR3 protein: CARSVPLATNEKLFF. The DNA for the CDR3 is TGTGCCAGAAGCGTGCCACTTGCAACTAATGAAAAACTGTTTTTT.

The table lists this clone with a count of one. V and J are TRBV28 and TRBJ1-2; TRBD1 matches 8 bases. This CDR3 comprises 15 residues. V lost 2 bases, J lost 6 bases, and 8 bases stayed unmatched. Germline CDR1 and CDR2: MDHEN and SYDVKM. The CDR3 DNA follows: TGTGCCAGCAGTTTACAGGACAGGGTGTCAAATGGCTACACCTTC. It translates to CASSLQDRVSNGYTF.

This clone has only a few counts. The same CDR3 arises from other DNA sequences in this sample as well. The chain recombines TRBV5-1 with TRBJ2-7; a weak D match, TRBD1 (5 bases). In germline, CDR1 is SGHRS, CDR2 YFSETQ. The CDR3 covers 14 residues. V lost 2 bases, J lost 2 bases, and 11 bases lay in between. The CDR3 spells CASSLGAGTYEQYF. CDR3 sequence (DNA): TGCGCCAGCAGCTTAGGGGCAGGCACCTACGAGCAGTACTTC.

The chain is built from TRBV6-5 and TRBJ2-7; D gene ambiguous. The germline V gene encodes CDR1 MNHEY and CDR2 SVGAGI. The CDR3 consists of 14 residues. Trimming pared 6 bases from V and 1 base from J, leaving 13 bases between. The CDR3: CASSLKQESYEQYF. The CDR3 coding sequence is TGTGCCAGCAGCTTAAAGCAGGAATCCTACGAGCAGTACTTC.

The rearrangement uses TRBV7-6 and TRBJ2-7, with TRBD2 identical over 8 bases. Germline values: CDR1 SGHVS, CDR2 FNYEAQ. CDR3 length equals 15 residues. The J segment lost 3 bases and the V segment lost 1 base, leaving 5 bases of the junction unmatched. In nucleotides, the CDR3 is TGTGCCAGCAGCTTAGACGGGAGGGAGAACTACGAGCAGTACTTC. Its translation is CASSLDGRENYEQYF.

The chain links TRBV28 to TRBJ1-2; tentatively, D is TRBD1 (5 bases). Deletions cut 4 bases from V and 0 bases from J, with 21 bases between. The CDR3 has 18 amino acids. Germline assignment: CDR1 MDHEN and CDR2 SYDVKM. The CDR3 sequence: CASSSQGYAPRPNYGYTF. The CDR3 region has the DNA TGTGCCAGCAGTTCTCAGGGTTACGCGCCGAGGCCTAACTATGGCTACACCTTC.

The genes are TRBV2 and TRBJ2-3; 11 bases agree with TRBD1. The J segment lost 4 bases and the V segment lost 1 base, leaving 4 bases of the junction unmatched. From germline, CDR1 is SNHLY and CDR2 FYNNEI. The CDR3 consists of 16 residues. CDR3 DNA sequence: TGTGCCAGCAGTGAAGTTGGGACAGGGGGTGCAGATACGCAGTATTTT. The encoded protein is CASSEVGTGGADTQYF.

V usage is TRBV30 and J usage is TRBJ1-1, with D tentatively TRBD1 (5 bases). Between the trimmed V and J ends, which lost 0 bases and 4 bases, there was a span of 9 bases. The CDR3 loop spans 13 amino acids. From germline, CDR1 is GTSNPN and CDR2 SVGIG (reference sequence). The CDR3 loop reads CAWSVRGGTEAFF. The CDR3 DNA reads as TGTGCCTGGAGTGTAAGGGGAGGCACTGAAGCTTTCTTT.

A single count supports this clone. The chain has TRBV7-2 and TRBJ2-7, with 7 nucleotides matching TRBD2. The CDR3 runs to 16 residues. The J segment lost 0 bases and the V segment lost 0 bases, leaving 5 bases of the junction unmatched. Germline V gene sequence: CDR1 SGHTA, CDR2 FQGNSA. This CDR3 is CASSLAPSGYSYEQYF. CDR3 DNA sequence: TGTGCCAGCAGCTTAGCCCCTAGCGGTTACTCCTACGAGCAGTACTTC.

The V and J genes are TRBV4-3 and TRBJ2-7; D is undetermined. The ends were cut back, 2 bases at V and 4 bases at J, with 9 bases in the middle. The CDR3 has 13 residues. From germline, CDR1 is LGHNA and CDR2 YSLEER. Here the CDR3 reads CASSQYREYEQYF. The DNA for the CDR3 is TGCGCCAGCAGCCAATATCGCGAGTACGAGCAGTACTTC.

The rearrangement uses TRBV29-1 and TRBJ2-3, with D unclear. Trimming took 6 bases from V and 1 from J, leaving 20 bases between them. The CDR3 is 16 residues long. Looked up from germline, CDR1 is SQVTM and CDR2 is ANQGSEA. CDR3 nucleotides: TGCAGCGTAGAGAACCGACTCGGCAGTGGCACAGATACGCAGTATTTT. Residues: CSVENRLGSGTDTQYF.

The chain carries TRBV6-5 and TRBJ2-1; D is uncertain. The V and J ends lost 7 bases and 7 bases respectively, with 17 bases between them. This CDR3 has 14 residues. The germline CDR1 and CDR2 sequences are MNHEY and SVGAGI. The CDR3 region has the DNA TGTGCCAGCACCAACACCCCATGGTGGAATGAGCAGTTCTTC. Protein product: CASTNTPWWNEQFF.

This clone was picked up one time. CDR3 region: CASSKLTDNEQFF. The CDR3 DNA sequence: TGCGCCAGCAGCAAACTTACAGACAATGAGCAGTTCTTC. This chain links TRBV5-1 with TRBJ2-1; D is unclear. The CDR3 runs to 13 residues. Germline loops: CDR1 SGHRS, CDR2 YFSETQ. Trimming took 4 bases from V and 5 from J, leaving 10 bases between them.

CDR3 DNA: TGTGCCAGCAGTTCTCTCATACTAGCGGAGGTAAAGGAGACCCAGTACTTC. It is translated as CASSSLILAEVKETQYF. This chain uses TRBV28 with TRBJ2-5; TRBD2 aligns across 8 bases. The CDR3 length is 17 residues. V gave up 4 bases and J gave up 5 bases; unmatched junction bases: 15. Germline V gene data show CDR1 as MDHEN and CDR2 as SYDVKM.

J is TRBJ1-2 and V is TRBV6-5; unclear D gene. Germline V gene sequence: CDR1 MNHEY, CDR2 SVGAGI. Trimming took off 0 bases at V and 2 bases at J, with 10 bases between the two ends. The CDR3 consists of 15 residues. The CDR3 region has the DNA TGTGCCAGCAGTTACTCTGACAATTCCAACTATGGCTACACCTTC. Amino acids: CASSYSDNSNYGYTF.

This rearrangement joins TRBV7-9 to TRBJ1-4; D is unclear. V was trimmed by 1 base and J by 7 bases, leaving 13 bases between them. The CDR3 is 15 residues long. The germline gives CDR1 SEHNR, CDR2 FQNEAQ (reference sequence). CDR3 sequence reads: CASSLDGGAGEKLFF. The CDR3, as DNA: TGTGCCAGCAGCTTAGACGGAGGCGCGGGTGAAAAACTGTTTTTT.

The rearrangement joins TRBV2 to TRBJ2-7, with 8 bases matching TRBD2. The CDR3 is 16 amino acids. V was pared by 6 bases and J by 5 bases, with 15 bases of the junction left unmatched. Germline V lookup: CDR1 SNHLY, CDR2 FYNNEI. The CDR3 DNA sequence: TGTGCCAGCAGCTTTCCTGGAGGACTAGCACTCGACGAGCAGTACTTC. Protein product: CASSFPGGLALDEQYF.

V usage is TRBV4-3 and J usage is TRBJ2-7; 10 positions match TRBD1. CDR1 is LGHNA and CDR2 is YSLEER in the germline V gene. The junction had 3 bases not matched to a gene; V was cut back by 4 bases and J by 0 bases. There are 15 residues in the CDR3. The CDR3 region is CASSRGQGGSYEQYF. The CDR3 DNA reads TGCGCCAGCAGCCGAGGACAGGGGGGCTCCTACGAGCAGTACTTC.

The chain employs TRBV6-5 and TRBJ2-3; 11 bases agree with TRBD1. This CDR3 spans 14 amino acids. Germline lookup yields CDR1 MNHEY and CDR2 SVGAGI. J was trimmed by 6 bases and V by 5 bases; bases with no gene match: 4. The CDR3 loop is CASSARDRGDTQYF. In DNA, the CDR3 is TGTGCCAGCAGTGCCCGGGACAGGGGGGATACGCAGTATTTT.

The chain recombines TRBV28 with TRBJ2-2, with 14 positions matching TRBD2. The trim removed 6 bases at V and 7 bases at J, leaving 7 bases unmatched. Germline CDR1 reads MDHEN; CDR2 reads SYDVKM. The CDR3 loop spans 16 amino acids. Here the CDR3 DNA reads TGTGCCAGCAGGAAGGGACTAGCGGGAGCGGTCGGGGAGCTGTTTTTT. This translates into CASRKGLAGAVGELFF.

On this clone itself: Mismatch with germline at one junction end may stem from a read error. The gene calls are TRBV6-1 and TRBJ2-7; tentative D call: TRBD1 (7 bases). CDR1 MNHNS and CDR2 SASEGT come from the germline V gene. CDR3 length: 14 residues. CDR3: CAGSRETGSYEQYF. DNA of the CDR3: TGTGCCGGCAGTCGGGAGACAGGGTCCTACGAGCAGTACTTC.

This clone has just a few counts. The rearrangement uses TRBV12-5 and TRBJ2-7; D is perhaps TRBD1 (7 bases). From germline, CDR1 is LGHNT and CDR2 FRNRAP. This CDR3 has 16 amino acids. The germline V and J ends were trimmed by 7 bases and 0 bases, with 19 bases remaining between them. The CDR3 sequence is CASALGGTVYSYEQYF. CDR3 sequence (DNA): TGTGCTAGTGCTCTAGGCGGGACAGTCTACTCCTACGAGCAGTACTTC.

The chain employs TRBV28 and TRBJ2-5, with D possibly TRBD1 on 5 matching bases. This CDR3 has 16 residues. Germline CDR1 MDHEN, CDR2 SYDVKM. The V end lost 1 base, the J end lost 4 bases, and 16 bases lay between the germline ends. CDR3 residues: CASSLFHQAGRETQYF. The CDR3 coding sequence is TGTGCCAGCAGTTTATTCCATCAGGCAGGGCGAGAGACCCAGTACTTC. Full variable domain (outside the CDR3, taken from reference TRBV28 and TRBJ2-5): DVKVTQSSRYLVKRTGEKVFLECVQDMDHENMFWYRQDPGLGLRLIYFSYDVKMKEKGDIPEGYSVSREKKERFSLILESASTNQTSMYLCASSLFHQAGRETQYFGPGTRLLVL.

V is TRBV11-1 and J is TRBJ2-7, with 8 bases identical to TRBD2. Germline trimming cut 3 bases from V and 1 base from J; bases unmatched to any gene: 8. This CDR3 spans 16 amino acids. Germline loops: CDR1 SGHAT, CDR2 FQDESV (reference sequence). The CDR3 DNA reads TGTGCCAGCAGCTTCTCTCAGGCGGGAGGTTCCTACGAGCAGTACTTC. It translates to CASSFSQAGGSYEQYF.

The gene calls are TRBV5-4 and TRBJ2-7; D perhaps matches TRBD1 (6 bases). CDR3 length equals 16 residues. Germline CDR1 SGHNT, CDR2 YYREEE (reference sequence). The V and J ends lost 0 bases and 1 base respectively, with 14 bases between them. DNA for the CDR3: TGTGCCAGCAGCTTGGCCGCCCGGACAGCTTCCTACGAGCAGTACTTC. Amino acids: CASSLAARTASYEQYF. The full variable domain, its missing parts supplied by reference TRBV5-4 and TRBJ2-7, is ETGVTQSPTHLIKTRGQQVTLRCSSQSGHNTVSWYQQALGQGPQFIFQYYREEENGRGNFPPRFSGLQFPNYSSELNVNALELDDSALYLCASSLAARTASYEQYFGPGTRLTVT.

This chain connects TRBV5-4 to TRBJ2-7; D is uncertain. The length of the CDR3 is 13 residues. The germline CDR1 and CDR2 sequences are SGHNT and YYREEE (reference sequence). Trimming left V 1 base short and J 3 bases short, with 8 bases between. Here the CDR3 DNA reads TGTGCCAGCAGCTTGTCCCAGCGCTACGAGCAGTACTTC. The encoded protein is CASSLSQRYEQYF.